This T cell receptor (beta chain) derives from a study of blood T cell repertoires in COVID-19. Study details: Collection of acute and convalescent COVID-19 samples took place in the United States, Italy and Spain. T cells, B-cell-depleted T cells, or PBMCs provided the cDNA or gDNA that served as material.

CDR3 size: 17 residues. The ends lost 3 bases at V and 5 bases at J; junction bases unmatched: 13. CDR1 is DFQATT, CDR2 SNEGSKA, per germline (reference sequence). In the authors' workflow: Reference gene primer amplification gave nucleated cell count estimates. The protocol was immunoSEQ multiplex PCR, while the TCRdb copy is restricted to in-frame clones and leaves out a portion. That table is the source of V, J and clone size, and D and trimming were worked out from the DNA. Of about 490,000 clones listed, 70% to 90% are singletons. The source of this sequence is a human donor in a cohort sampled during active COVID-19. The specimen sequenced was peripheral blood. The genes are TRBV20-1 and TRBJ2-4; 10 bases align to TRBD2. CDR3 in amino acids: CSASGLAGVGRENIQYF. Written as DNA, the CDR3 is TGCAGTGCTAGTGGCCTAGCGGGAGTGGGCAGGGAAAACATTCAGTACTTC.